This TCR beta chain was sequenced during a study of T-cell reconstitution after alpha-beta-depleted transplantation in children. General study findings and limits: Some patients showed high day-60 TCRbeta diversity, which derived from surviving recipient T cells and thymic progenitors. Several hundred expanded graft clones reportedly gave rise to the alpha-beta T cells present about two months after transplant. T-cell counts and diversity at one year following transplant were attributed mainly to newly produced T cells.

Preparation of the TCRbeta library was carried out with unique molecular identifiers. TCRdb itself ran the PCR reads through MiXCR, one entry per CDR3 protein. Counted here are 450,000 to 700,000 distinct CDR3 sequences, 27% occurring once; the ten biggest clones make up 30% to 45%. This clonotype has just a few counts. Its antigen is unknown. This receptor was taken from a boy under two years old with Wiskott-Aldrich syndrome, due to receive a stem cell transplant. This sample comprised PBMCs, obtained before TCRalphabeta/CD19-depleted stem cell transplant.

CDR3 nucleotide sequence: TGTGCCAGCTCACCAGGGAGTCTCAATGAGCAGTTCTTC. Encoded protein: CASSPGSLNEQFF. The chain is built from TRBV12-3 or TRBV12-4 and TRBJ2-1; D may be TRBD1 or TRBD2 (5 bases each). The CDR3 consists of 13 residues. The ends were cut back, 8 bases at V and 6 bases at J, with 14 bases in the middle.